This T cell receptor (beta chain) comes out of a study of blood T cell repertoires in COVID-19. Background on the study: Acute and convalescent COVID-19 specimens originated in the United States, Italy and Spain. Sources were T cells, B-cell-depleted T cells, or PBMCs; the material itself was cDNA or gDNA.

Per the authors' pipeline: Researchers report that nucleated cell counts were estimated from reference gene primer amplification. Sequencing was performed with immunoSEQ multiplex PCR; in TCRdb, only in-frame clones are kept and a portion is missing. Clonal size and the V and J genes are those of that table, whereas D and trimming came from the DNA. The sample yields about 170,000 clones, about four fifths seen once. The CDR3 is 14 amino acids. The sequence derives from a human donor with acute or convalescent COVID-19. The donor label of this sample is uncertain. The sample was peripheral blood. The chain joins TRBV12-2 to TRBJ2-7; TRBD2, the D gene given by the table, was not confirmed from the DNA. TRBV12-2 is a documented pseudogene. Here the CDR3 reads CASRSGLGIYEQYF. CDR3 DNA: TGTGCAAGTCGCTCGGGACTGGGGATCTACGAGCAGTACTTC.